The clone carrying this T cell receptor beta chain was seen a handful of times. This entry is derived from a study of T-cell reconstitution after alpha-beta-depleted transplantation in children. The CDR3 covers 15 residues. The trim removed 4 bases at V and 6 bases at J, leaving 10 bases unmatched. From germline, CDR1 is SGHTA and CDR2 FQGNSA. Preparation of the TCRbeta library was carried out with unique molecular identifiers. MiXCR, run by TCRdb on the PCR reads, gives a single entry per CDR3 protein. The sample has 200,000 to 250,000 distinct CDR3 sequences; approximately 7% are singletons. The chain uses TRBV7-2 and TRBJ2-7, with 9 positions matching TRBD1. The receptor was derived from a boy aged 2 to 10 with acute lymphoblastic leukemia, due to receive a stem cell transplant. Here the sequenced sample was PBMCs, taken before TCRalphabeta/CD19-depleted stem cell transplant. The CDR3 DNA is TGTGCCAGCAGCTCCTATACAGGGGGCGCGCCCGAGCAGTACTTC. As protein: CASSSYTGGAPEQYF.